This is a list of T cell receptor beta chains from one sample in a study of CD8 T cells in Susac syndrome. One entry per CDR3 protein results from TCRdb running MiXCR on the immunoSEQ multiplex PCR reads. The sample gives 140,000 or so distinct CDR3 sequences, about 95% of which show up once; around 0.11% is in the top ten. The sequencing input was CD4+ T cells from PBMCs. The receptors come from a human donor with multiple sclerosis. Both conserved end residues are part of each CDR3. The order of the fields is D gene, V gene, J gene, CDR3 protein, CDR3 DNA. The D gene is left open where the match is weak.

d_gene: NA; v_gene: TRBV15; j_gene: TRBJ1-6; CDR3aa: CAIGRSSYNSPLHF; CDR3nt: TGTGCCATAGGAAGAAGCTCCTATAATTCACCCCTCCACTTT
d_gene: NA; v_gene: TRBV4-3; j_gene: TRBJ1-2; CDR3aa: CASSQDTTDNYGYTF; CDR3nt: TGCGCCAGCAGCCAAGATACGACAGATAACTATGGCTACACCTTC
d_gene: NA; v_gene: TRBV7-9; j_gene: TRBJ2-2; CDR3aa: CAPQDGELFF; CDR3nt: TGTGCCCCCCAGGACGGGGAGCTGTTTTTT
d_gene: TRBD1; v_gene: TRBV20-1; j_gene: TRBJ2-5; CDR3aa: CSAGKQGVQETQYF; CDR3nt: TGCAGTGCTGGCAAACAGGGGGTCCAAGAGACCCAGTACTTC
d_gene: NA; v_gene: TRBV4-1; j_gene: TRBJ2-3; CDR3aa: CASSQVAERVIFTDTQYF; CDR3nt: TGCGCCAGCAGCCAAGTTGCGGAACGGGTGATCTTCACAGATACGCAGTATTTT
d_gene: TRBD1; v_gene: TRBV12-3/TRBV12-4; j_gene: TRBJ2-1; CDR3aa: CASTTGVPYNEQFF; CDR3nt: TGTGCCAGCACTACAGGGGTTCCCTACAATGAGCAGTTCTTC
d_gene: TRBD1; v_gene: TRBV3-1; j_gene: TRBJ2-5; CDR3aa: CASSRNVVGTGNQETQYF; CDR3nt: TGTGCCAGCAGCCGTAATGTTGTGGGGACAGGGAACCAAGAGACCCAGTACTTC
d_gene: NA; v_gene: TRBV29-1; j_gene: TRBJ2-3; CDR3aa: CSVDSTAASTDTQYF; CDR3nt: TGCAGCGTTGACAGCACGGCCGCCAGCACAGATACGCAGTATTTT
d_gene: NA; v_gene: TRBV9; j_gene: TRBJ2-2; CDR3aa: CASSVNKRLGTGELFF; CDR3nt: TGTGCCAGCAGCGTAAATAAGCGACTAGGGACCGGGGAGCTGTTTTTT
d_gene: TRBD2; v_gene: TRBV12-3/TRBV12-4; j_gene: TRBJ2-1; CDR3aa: CASRTSGTYNEQFF; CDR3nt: TGTGCCAGCAGGACTAGCGGGACCTACAATGAGCAGTTCTTC
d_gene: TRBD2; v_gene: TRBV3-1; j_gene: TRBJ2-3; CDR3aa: CASSRGLVRNTQYF; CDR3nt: TGTGCCAGCAGCCGGGGACTAGTTAGGAATACGCAGTATTTT